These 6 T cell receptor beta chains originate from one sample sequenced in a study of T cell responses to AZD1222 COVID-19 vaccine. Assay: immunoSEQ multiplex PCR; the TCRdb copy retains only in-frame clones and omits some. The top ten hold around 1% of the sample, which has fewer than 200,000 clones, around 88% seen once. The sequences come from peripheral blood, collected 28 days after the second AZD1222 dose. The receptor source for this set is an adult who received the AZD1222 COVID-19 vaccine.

Here the CDR3 reads CASSFLPSNEQYF. Here the CDR3 DNA reads TGTGCCAGCAGCTTCTTACCCTCAAACGAGCAGTACTTC. This chain joins TRBV11-3 and TRBJ2-7, with D unclear. The germline gives CDR1 SGHNT, CDR2 YENEEA. V was shortened by 3 bases and J by 5 bases, with 11 bases between the two germline ends. This CDR3 contains 13 residues.

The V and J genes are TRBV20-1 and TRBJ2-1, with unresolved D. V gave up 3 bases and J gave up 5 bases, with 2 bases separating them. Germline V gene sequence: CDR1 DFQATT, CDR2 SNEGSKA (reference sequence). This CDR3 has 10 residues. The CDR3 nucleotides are TGCAGTGCTAGCCACAATGAGCAGTTCTTC. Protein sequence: CSASHNEQFF.

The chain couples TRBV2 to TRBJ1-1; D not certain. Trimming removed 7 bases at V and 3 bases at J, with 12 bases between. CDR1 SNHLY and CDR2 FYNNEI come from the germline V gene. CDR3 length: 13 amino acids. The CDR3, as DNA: TGTGCCAGCATGGTGGGGAGGGACACTGAAGCTTTCTTT. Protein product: CASMVGRDTEAFF.

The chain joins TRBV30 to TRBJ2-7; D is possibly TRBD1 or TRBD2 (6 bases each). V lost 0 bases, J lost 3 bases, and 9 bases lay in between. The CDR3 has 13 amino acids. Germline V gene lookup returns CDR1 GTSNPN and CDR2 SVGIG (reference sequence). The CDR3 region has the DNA TGTGCCTGGAGTGTGGGGGGCGGCTACGAGCAGTACTTC. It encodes CAWSVGGGYEQYF.

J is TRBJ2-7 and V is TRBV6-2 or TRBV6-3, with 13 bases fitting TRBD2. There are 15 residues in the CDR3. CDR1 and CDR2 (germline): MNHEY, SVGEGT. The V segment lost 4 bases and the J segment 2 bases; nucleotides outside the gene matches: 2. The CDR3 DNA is TGTGCCAGCAGTTCGACTAGCGGGGGGCCCTACGAGCAGTACTTC. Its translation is CASSSTSGGPYEQYF.

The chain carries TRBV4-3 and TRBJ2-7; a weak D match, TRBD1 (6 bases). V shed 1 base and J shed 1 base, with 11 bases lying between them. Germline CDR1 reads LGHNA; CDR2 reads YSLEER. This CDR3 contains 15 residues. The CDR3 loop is CASSQGTALSYEQYF. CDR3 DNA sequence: TGCGCCAGCAGCCAAGGGACAGCCCTATCCTACGAGCAGTACTTC.